This T cell receptor beta chain was sequenced for a study of graft-versus-host responses after intestinal transplantation. Repertoires were generated with immunoSEQ multiplex PCR, while TCRdb's copy carries only in-frame clones and drops some. Here the sample spans tens of thousands of clones, 80% to 95% being singletons. With respect to this clone: The antigen remains undetermined.

Trimming removed 4 bases from V and 6 bases from J, with 12 bases in between. The CDR3 spans 12 residues. Germline CDR1 GTSNPN, CDR2 SVGIG (reference sequence). The J gene is TRBJ1-1, the V gene TRBV30; D remains ambiguous. The receptor's source is a human donor who received an intestinal transplant. The sequencing used unstimulated CD8+ T cells sorted from spleen or lymph node cells, collected before intestinal transplant. Written as DNA, the CDR3 is TGTGCCTGGACAGAGGTTGGGTCTGAAGCTTTCTTT. It is translated as CAWTEVGSEAFF.